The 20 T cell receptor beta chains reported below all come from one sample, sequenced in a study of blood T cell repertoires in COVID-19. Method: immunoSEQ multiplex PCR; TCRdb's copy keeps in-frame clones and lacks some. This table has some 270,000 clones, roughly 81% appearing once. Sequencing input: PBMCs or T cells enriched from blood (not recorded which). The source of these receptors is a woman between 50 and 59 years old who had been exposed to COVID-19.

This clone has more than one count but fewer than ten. CDR3 coding DNA: TGTGCCAGTAGTCGAGCGGGGTACAATGAGCAGTTCTTC. Amino acid sequence: CASSRAGYNEQFF. J is TRBJ2-1 and V is TRBV19; the match to TRBD2 covers 7 bases. The V segment lost 5 bases and the J segment 4 bases; nucleotides outside the gene matches: 2. The CDR3 totals 13 residues. Germline values: CDR1 LNHDA, CDR2 SQIVND (reference sequence).

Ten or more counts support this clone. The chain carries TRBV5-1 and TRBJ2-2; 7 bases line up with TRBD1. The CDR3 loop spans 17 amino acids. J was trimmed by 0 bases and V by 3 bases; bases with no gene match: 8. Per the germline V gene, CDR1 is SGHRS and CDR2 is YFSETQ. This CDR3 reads CASSSGTVIPNTGELFF. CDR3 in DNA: TGCGCCAGCAGCTCCGGGACAGTAATACCGAACACCGGGGAGCTGTTTTTT.

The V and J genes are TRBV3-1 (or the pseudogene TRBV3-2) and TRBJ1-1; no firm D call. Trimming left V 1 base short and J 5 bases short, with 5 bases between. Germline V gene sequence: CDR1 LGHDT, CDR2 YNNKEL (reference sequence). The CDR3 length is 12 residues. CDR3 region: CASSQAGTEAFF. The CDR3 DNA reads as TGTGCCAGCAGCCAAGCGGGAACTGAAGCTTTCTTT.

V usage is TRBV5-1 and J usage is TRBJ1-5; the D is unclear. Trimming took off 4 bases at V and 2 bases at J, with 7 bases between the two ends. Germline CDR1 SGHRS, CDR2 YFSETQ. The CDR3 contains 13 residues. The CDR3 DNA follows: TGCGCCAGCAGCCGGAGTGGCAATCAGCCCCAGCATTTT. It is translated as CASSRSGNQPQHF.

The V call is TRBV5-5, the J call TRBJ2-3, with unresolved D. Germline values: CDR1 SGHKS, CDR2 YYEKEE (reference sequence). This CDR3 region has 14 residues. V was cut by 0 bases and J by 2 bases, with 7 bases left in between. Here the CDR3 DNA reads TGTGCCAGCAGCTTGGCATGGGCCACAGATACGCAGTATTTT. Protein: CASSLAWATDTQYF.

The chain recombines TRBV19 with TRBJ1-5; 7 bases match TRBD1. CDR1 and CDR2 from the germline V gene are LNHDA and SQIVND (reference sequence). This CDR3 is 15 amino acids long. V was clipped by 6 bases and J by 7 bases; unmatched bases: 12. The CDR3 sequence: CASRGRQGSWQPQHF. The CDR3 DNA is TGTGCCAGTAGAGGGCGACAGGGTTCATGGCAGCCCCAGCATTTT.

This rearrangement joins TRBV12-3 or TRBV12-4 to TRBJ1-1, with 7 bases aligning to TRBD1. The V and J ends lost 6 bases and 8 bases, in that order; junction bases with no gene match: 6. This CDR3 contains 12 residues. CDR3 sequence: CASRPDRVEAFF. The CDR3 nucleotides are TGTGCCAGCAGACCTGACAGGGTAGAAGCTTTCTTT.

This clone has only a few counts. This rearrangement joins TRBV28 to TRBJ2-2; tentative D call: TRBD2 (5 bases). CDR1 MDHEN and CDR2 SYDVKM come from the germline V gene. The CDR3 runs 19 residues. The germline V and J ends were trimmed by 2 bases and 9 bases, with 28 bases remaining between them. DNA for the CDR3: TGTGCCAGCAGTTTACCCGGGATCGATCACAAAACCCGCAGCTGGGAGCTGTTTTTT. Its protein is CASSLPGIDHKTRSWELFF.

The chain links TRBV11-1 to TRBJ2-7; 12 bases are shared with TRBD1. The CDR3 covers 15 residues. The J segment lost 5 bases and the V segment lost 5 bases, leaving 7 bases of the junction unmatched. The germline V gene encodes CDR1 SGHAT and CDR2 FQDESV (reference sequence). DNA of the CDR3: TGTGCCAGCAGCGGAGGGACAGGGGGCATCGACGAGCAGTACTTC. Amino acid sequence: CASSGGTGGIDEQYF. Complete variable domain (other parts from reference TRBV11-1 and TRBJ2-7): EAEVAQSPRYKITEKSQAVAFWCDPISGHATLYWYRQILGQGPELLVQFQDESVVDDSQLPKDRFSAERLKGVDSTLKIQPAELGDSAMYLCASSGGTGGIDEQYFGPGTRLTVT.

The CDR3 region has the DNA TGTGCCAGCTCACCACCGGCCGGCGGGTATCTAGCATACCAAGAGACCCAGTACTTC. Encoded protein: CASSPPAGGYLAYQETQYF. This rearrangement joins TRBV18 to TRBJ2-5, with D tentatively TRBD2 (5 bases). In germline, CDR1 is KGHSH, CDR2 LQKENI. The CDR3 has 19 amino acids. V was trimmed by 0 bases and J by 0 bases, leaving 20 bases between them.

In DNA, the CDR3 is TGTGCCAGCAGTGGCCGGGACAGGGGGCGAAACGCTGAAGCTTTCTTT. Encoded protein: CASSGRDRGRNAEAFF. This chain connects TRBV27 to TRBJ1-1, with 12 bases fitting TRBD1. The CDR3 is made up of 16 amino acids. V lost 5 bases and J lost 6; bases outside the gene matches: 10. Germline CDR1 and CDR2: MNHEY and SMNVEV (reference sequence).

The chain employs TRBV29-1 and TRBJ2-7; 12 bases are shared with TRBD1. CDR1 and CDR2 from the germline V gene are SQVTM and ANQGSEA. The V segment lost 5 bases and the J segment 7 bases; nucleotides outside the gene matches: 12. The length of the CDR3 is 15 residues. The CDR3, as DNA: TGCAGCGTTTTAGACTGGGACAGGGGGCTAGGTGAGCAGTACTTC. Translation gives CSVLDWDRGLGEQYF.

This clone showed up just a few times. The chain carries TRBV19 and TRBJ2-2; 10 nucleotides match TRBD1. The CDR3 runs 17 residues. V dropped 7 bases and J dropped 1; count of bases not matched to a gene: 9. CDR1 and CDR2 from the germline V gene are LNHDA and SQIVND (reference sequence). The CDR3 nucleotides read TGTGCCAGTACGAAGGGACAGGGGAGGGGGAACACCGGGGAGCTGTTTTTT. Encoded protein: CASTKGQGRGNTGELFF.

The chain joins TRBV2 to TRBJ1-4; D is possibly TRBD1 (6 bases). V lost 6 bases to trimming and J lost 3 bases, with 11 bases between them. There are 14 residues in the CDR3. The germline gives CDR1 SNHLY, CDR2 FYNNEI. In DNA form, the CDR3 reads TGTGCCAGCAGACAGGGAAGGGCTAATGAAAAACTGTTTTTT. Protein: CASRQGRANEKLFF.

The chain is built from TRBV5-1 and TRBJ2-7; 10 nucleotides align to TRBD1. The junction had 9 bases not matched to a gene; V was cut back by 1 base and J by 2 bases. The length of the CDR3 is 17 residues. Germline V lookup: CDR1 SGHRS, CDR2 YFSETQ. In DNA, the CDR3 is TGCGCCAGCAGCTTGTGGGGACAGGGGACTAATACCTACGAGCAGTACTTC. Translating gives CASSLWGQGTNTYEQYF.

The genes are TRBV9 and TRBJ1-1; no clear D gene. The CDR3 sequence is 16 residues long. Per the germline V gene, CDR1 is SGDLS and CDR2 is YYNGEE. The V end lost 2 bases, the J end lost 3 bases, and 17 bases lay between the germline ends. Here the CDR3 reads CASSVLARMEHTEAFF. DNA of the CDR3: TGTGCCAGCAGCGTTCTGGCGAGGATGGAACACACTGAAGCTTTCTTT.

The CDR3 DNA is TGTGCCAGCAGCGTATCCATAGCCAGCGGGCCCTACGAGCAGTACTTC. Its translation is CASSVSIASGPYEQYF. The J gene is TRBJ2-7, the V gene TRBV9; maybe TRBD2 (6 bases). This CDR3 spans 16 amino acids. Germline V gene sequence: CDR1 SGDLS, CDR2 YYNGEE. V was shortened by 1 base and J by 2 bases, with 16 bases between the two germline ends.

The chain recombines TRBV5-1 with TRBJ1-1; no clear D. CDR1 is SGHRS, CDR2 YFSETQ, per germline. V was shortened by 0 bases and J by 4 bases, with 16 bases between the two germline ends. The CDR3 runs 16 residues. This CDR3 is CASSLVMAGRLTEAFF. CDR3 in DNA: TGCGCCAGCAGCTTGGTGATGGCGGGGAGGCTCACTGAAGCTTTCTTT.

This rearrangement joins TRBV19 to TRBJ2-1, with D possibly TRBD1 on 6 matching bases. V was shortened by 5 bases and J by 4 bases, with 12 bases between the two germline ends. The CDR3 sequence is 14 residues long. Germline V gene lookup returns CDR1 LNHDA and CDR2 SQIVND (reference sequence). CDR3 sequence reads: CASSDSRGYNEQFF. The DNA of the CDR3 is TGTGCCAGTAGTGACAGCAGGGGATACAATGAGCAGTTCTTC.

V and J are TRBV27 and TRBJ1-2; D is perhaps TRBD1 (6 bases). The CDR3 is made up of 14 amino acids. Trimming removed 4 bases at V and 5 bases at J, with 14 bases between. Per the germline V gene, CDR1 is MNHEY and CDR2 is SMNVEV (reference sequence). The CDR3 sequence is CASSSSRGLYGYTF. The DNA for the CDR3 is TGTGCCAGCAGTTCCTCCAGGGGTTTGTATGGCTACACCTTC.